The clone carrying this TCR beta chain turned up a few times. What it binds is not known. Reverse transcribing all isolated RNA meant expressed TCRB transcripts were sequenced. Here immunoSEQ multiplex PCR was the method, and the copy in TCRdb shows in-frame clones only, minus some. The repertoire holds fewer than 650,000 clones, with 15% to 18% as singletons. The CDR3 length is 12 residues. Germline CDR1 KGHSH, CDR2 LQKENI. V lost 3 bases, J lost 4 bases, and 7 bases lay in between. The data stem from a study of beta chain features in type 1 diabetes. Study context: Patients and healthy donors were similar in age, gender and cell yields. Study findings and constraints: Patients with type 1 diabetes showed fewer VDJ junction insertions and more deletions.

The source is a man in his late teens or twenties in good health. The chain carries TRBV18 and TRBJ2-7; no firm D call. The sequenced sample was naive CD4+ T cells from blood. The CDR3 loop is CASSPSDYEQYF. In nucleotides, the CDR3 is TGTGCCAGCTCACCCAGTGATTACGAGCAGTACTTC.